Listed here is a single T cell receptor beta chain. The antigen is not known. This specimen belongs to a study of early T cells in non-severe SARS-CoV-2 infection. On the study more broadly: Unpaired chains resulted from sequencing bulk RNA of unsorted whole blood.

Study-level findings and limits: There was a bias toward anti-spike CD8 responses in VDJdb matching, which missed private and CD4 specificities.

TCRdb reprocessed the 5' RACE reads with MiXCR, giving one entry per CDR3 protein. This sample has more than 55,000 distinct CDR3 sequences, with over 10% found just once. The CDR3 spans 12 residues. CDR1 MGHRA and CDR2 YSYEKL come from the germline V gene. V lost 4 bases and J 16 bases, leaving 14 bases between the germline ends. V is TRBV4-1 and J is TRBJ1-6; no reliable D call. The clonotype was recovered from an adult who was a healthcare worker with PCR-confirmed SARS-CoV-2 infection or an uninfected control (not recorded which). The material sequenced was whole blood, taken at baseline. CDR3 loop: CASSPVGRPLHF. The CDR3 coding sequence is TGCGCCAGCAGCCCCGTCGGACGGCCTCTCCACTTT.